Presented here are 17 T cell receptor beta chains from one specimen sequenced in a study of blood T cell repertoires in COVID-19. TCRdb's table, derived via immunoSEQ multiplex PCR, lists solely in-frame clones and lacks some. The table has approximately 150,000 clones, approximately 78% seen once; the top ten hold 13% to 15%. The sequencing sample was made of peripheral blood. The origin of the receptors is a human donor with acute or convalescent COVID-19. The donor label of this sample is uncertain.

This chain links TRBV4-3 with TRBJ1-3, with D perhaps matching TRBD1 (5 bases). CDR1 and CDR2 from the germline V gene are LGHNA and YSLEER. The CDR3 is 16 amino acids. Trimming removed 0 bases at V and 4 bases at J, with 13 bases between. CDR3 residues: CASSQDWGGYGNTIYF. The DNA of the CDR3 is TGCGCCAGCAGCCAAGATTGGGGGGGATACGGAAACACCATATATTTT.

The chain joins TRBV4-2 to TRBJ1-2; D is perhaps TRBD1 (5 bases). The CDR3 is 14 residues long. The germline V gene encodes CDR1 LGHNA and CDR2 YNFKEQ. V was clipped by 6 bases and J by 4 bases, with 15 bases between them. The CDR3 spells CASRPTPGLYGYTF. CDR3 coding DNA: TGTGCCAGCAGGCCTACCCCAGGGCTCTATGGCTACACCTTC.

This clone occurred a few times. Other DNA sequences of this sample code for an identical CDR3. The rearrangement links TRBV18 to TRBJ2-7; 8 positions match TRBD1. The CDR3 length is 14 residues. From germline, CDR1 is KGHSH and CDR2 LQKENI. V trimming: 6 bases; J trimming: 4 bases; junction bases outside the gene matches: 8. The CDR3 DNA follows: TGTGCCAGCTCCCCGGACAGGGATGATTACGAGCAGTACTTC. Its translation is CASSPDRDDYEQYF.

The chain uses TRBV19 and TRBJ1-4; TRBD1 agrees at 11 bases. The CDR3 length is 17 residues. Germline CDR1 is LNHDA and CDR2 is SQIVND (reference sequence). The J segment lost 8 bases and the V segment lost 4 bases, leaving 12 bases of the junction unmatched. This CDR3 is CASSTGQGARIEEKLFF. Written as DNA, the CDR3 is TGTGCCAGTAGTACAGGACAGGGGGCGCGGATAGAAGAAAAACTGTTTTTT.

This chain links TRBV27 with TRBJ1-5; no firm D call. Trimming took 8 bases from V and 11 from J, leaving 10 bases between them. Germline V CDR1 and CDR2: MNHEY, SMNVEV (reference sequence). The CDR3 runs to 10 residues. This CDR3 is CASLPAAQHF. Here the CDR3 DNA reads TGTGCCAGCCTGCCCGCAGCCCAGCATTTT.

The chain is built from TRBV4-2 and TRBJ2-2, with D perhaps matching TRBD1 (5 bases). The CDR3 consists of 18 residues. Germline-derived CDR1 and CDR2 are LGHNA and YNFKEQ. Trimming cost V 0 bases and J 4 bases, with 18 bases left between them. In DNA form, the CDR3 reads TGTGCCAGCAGCCAAGATCTTGGCAGGGTGGTTGGCACCGGGGAGCTGTTTTTT. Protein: CASSQDLGRVVGTGELFF.

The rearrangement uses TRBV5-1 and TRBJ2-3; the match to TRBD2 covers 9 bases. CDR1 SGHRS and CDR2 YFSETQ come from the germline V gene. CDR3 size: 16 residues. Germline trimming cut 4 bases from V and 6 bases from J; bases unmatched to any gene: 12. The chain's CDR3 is CASSILRGGAGDTQYF. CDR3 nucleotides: TGCGCCAGCAGCATACTGCGGGGGGGTGCCGGCGATACGCAGTATTTT.

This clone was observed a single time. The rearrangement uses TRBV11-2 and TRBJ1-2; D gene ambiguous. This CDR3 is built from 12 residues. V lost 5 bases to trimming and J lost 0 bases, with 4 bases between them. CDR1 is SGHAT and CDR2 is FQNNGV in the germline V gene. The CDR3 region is CASSRSNYGYTF. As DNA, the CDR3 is TGTGCCAGCAGCCGTTCTAACTATGGCTACACCTTC.

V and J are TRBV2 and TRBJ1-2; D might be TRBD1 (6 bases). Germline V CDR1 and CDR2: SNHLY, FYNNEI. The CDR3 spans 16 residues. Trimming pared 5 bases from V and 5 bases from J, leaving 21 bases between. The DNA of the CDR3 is TGTGCCAGCAGTATACACAGGGATTCGTTTTCGTATGGCTACACCTTC. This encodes CASSIHRDSFSYGYTF.

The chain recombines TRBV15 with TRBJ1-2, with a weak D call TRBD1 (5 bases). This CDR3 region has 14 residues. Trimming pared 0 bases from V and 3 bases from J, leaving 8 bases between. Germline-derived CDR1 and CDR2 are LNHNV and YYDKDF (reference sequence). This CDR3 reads CATSRDSRDYGYTF. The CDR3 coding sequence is TGTGCCACCAGCAGAGATTCCAGGGACTATGGCTACACCTTC.

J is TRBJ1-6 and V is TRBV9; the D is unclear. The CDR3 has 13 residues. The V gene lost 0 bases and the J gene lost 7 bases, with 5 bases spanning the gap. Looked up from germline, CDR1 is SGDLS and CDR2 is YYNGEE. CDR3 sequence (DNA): TGTGCCAGCAGCGTAGTGTCGAATTCACCCCTCCACTTT. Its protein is CASSVVSNSPLHF.

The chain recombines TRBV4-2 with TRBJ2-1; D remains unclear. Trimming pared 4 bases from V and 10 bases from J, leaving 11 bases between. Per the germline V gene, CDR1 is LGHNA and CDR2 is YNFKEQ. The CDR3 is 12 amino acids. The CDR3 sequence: CASSLQNIEQFF. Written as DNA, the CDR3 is TGTGCCAGCAGCCTACAGAATATAGAGCAGTTCTTC.

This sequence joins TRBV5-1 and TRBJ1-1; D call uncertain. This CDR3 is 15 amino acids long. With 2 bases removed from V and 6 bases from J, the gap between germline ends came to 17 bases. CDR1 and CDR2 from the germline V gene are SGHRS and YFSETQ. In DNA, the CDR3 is TGCGCCAGCAGCTTATCGGGCGGGGATAGCGCTGAAGCTTTCTTT. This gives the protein CASSLSGGDSAEAFF.

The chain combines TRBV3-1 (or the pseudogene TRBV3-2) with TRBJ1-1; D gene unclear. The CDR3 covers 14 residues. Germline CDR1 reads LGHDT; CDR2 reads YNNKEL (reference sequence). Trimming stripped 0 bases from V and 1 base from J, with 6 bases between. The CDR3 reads CASSQDRQNTEAFF. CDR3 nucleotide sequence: TGTGCCAGCAGCCAAGATAGACAGAACACTGAAGCTTTCTTT.

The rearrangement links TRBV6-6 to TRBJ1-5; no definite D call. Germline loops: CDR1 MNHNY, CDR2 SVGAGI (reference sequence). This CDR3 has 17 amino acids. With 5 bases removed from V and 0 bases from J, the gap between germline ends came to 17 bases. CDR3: CASSHDMAGYSNQPQHF. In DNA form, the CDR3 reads TGTGCCAGCAGTCACGACATGGCCGGTTATAGCAATCAGCCCCAGCATTTT.

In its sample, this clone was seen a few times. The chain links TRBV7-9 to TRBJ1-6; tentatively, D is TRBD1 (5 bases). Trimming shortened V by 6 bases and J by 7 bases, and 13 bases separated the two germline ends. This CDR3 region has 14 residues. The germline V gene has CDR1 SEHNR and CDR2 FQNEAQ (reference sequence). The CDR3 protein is CASSFKEGNSPLHF. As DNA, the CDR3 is TGTGCCAGCAGTTTTAAGGAGGGGAATTCACCCCTCCACTTT.

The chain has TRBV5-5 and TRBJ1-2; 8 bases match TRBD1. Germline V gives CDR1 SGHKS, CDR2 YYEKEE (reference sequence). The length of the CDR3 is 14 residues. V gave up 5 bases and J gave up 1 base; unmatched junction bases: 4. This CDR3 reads CASSQQGGNYGYTF. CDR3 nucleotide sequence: TGTGCCAGCAGTCAACAGGGGGGTAACTATGGCTACACCTTC.